This entry is about one T cell receptor beta chain. As yet, its antigen is unknown. Semiquantitative ARM-PCR amplified T cell receptor alpha and beta CDR3 regions from mRNA. Exponential amplification used communal superprimers after tagged nested gene-specific primers in ARM-PCR. First-round products served as template after exonuclease removal of nested primers. TCRdb called the multiplex PCR reads again in MiXCR, with one record for every CDR3 protein. The table includes some 10,000 distinct CDR3 sequences, 50% to 60% detected once. The data were obtained in a study of relationships among human T cell subsets. Notes on the study in general: Many CDR3s were shared across Th1, Th2 and regulatory subsets.

J was trimmed by 3 bases and V by 4 bases; bases with no gene match: 13. Germline values: CDR1 MGHRA, CDR2 YSYEKL. CDR3 length: 17 amino acids. Memory T cells were selected with anti-CD45RO beads from the CD45RA-negative fraction. The clonotype was recovered from a man in his forties in good health. Sequenced material: memory T cells sorted from blood. The rearrangement links TRBV4-1 to TRBJ2-7; 9 positions match TRBD1. CDR3 region: CASSRHKRDRENYEQYF. As DNA, the CDR3 is TGCGCCAGCAGCCGGCACAAAAGGGACAGGGAAAACTACGAGCAGTACTTC.